Each of the 5 T cell receptor beta chains below was sequenced from the same sample in a study of blood T cell repertoires in COVID-19. Data came from immunoSEQ multiplex PCR; TCRdb stores just in-frame clones and leaves some out. The sample has 120,000 to 150,000 clones, around 89% seen once; the top ten hold approximately 2.5%. The sequenced sample consisted of peripheral blood. These receptors were obtained from a human donor with COVID-19, enrolled during active disease. The donor label of this sample is uncertain.

This clone was seen only once. V usage is TRBV3-1 (or the pseudogene TRBV3-2) and J usage is TRBJ2-5; 7 nucleotides line up with TRBD2. The germline gives CDR1 LGHDT, CDR2 YNNKEL (reference sequence). The CDR3 has 15 residues. The V segment lost 4 bases and the J segment 4 bases; nucleotides outside the gene matches: 9. Here the CDR3 DNA reads TGTGCCAGCAGCCTCCGGGGGGTTAGCGGAGAGACCCAGTACTTC. This gives the protein CASSLRGVSGETQYF.

The chain combines TRBV5-4 with TRBJ2-7; D uncertain. Germline assignment: CDR1 SGHNT and CDR2 YYREEE (reference sequence). Trimming stripped 2 bases from V and 0 bases from J, with 9 bases between. The CDR3 sequence is 14 residues long. The CDR3 protein is CASSFGLGSYEQYF. CDR3 bases: TGTGCCAGCAGCTTCGGTCTCGGCTCCTACGAGCAGTACTTC.

The V and J genes are TRBV3-1 (or the pseudogene TRBV3-2) and TRBJ2-1; D is possibly TRBD2 (6 bases). Looked up from germline, CDR1 is LGHDT and CDR2 is YNNKEL (reference sequence). With 4 bases removed from V and 1 base from J, the gap between germline ends came to 23 bases. The CDR3 has 19 amino acids. This CDR3 is CASSPMGPSGEGSYNEQFF. CDR3 bases: TGTGCCAGCAGCCCCATGGGTCCTTCGGGAGAGGGATCCTACAATGAGCAGTTCTTC.

This clone turned up a few times. The CDR3 loop reads CASSLGGQGTRDEQYF. CDR3 DNA sequence: TGCGCCAGCAGCCTCGGTGGACAGGGAACCCGCGACGAGCAGTACTTC. The J gene is TRBJ2-7, the V gene TRBV5-1, with TRBD1 matching 8 bases. Unmatched junction bases numbered 14, after V lost 4 bases and J lost 5 bases. Germline V gene lookup returns CDR1 SGHRS and CDR2 YFSETQ. CDR3 length equals 16 residues.

This clone occurred once. The chain is built from TRBV2 and TRBJ1-2; no reliable D call. The length of the CDR3 is 13 residues. Germline V CDR1 and CDR2: SNHLY, FYNNEI. V lost 6 bases and J 8 bases, leaving 16 bases between the germline ends. CDR3 residues: CASSQPRGEGYTF. DNA for the CDR3: TGTGCCAGCAGCCAACCCCGCGGTGAGGGCTACACCTTC.